The 25 T cell receptor beta chains below were found in one sample sequenced in a study of metastatic and nonmetastatic thyroid tumors. TCRdb re-called the PCR reads via MiXCR. This table holds about 21,000 clones, 15% to 20% found once. Prior to thyroid surgery, none of the patients had received any treatment. Sequencing used tumor tissue. Source of these receptors: a female donor with papillary thyroid cancer or a benign thyroid nodule (not recorded which). Some clones in this sample may be carry-over from other donors' samples.

This clone was detected many times. The chain is built from TRBV6-5 and TRBJ2-2, with 12 nucleotides matching TRBD2. CDR3 size: 18 residues. Germline CDR1 is MNHEY and CDR2 is SVGAGI. Trimming removed 5 bases from V and 8 bases from J; junction bases left unmatched: 15. CDR3 nucleotides: TGTGCCAGCAGTCCCAACGCTGGACTAGCGGGGAGAAGAGGGGAGCTGTTTTTT. Translation: CASSPNAGLAGRRGELFF.

This clone was seen repeatedly, ten times or more. The gene calls are TRBV6-2 or TRBV6-3 and TRBJ2-3; 11 bases agree with TRBD2. The CDR3 loop spans 17 amino acids. J was trimmed by 8 bases and V by 0 bases; bases with no gene match: 10. Germline assignment: CDR1 MNHEY and CDR2 SVGEGT. The CDR3 sequence is CASSYSKLAGASFTQYF. For the CDR3, the DNA is TGTGCCAGCAGTTACTCGAAACTAGCGGGAGCCTCTTTTACGCAGTATTTT.

This clone appeared many times. The gene calls are TRBV2 and TRBJ1-4; 7 nucleotides line up with TRBD1. Germline V CDR1 and CDR2: SNHLY, FYNNEI. After removal of 6 bases from V and 0 bases from J, the junction contained 4 bases not matched to a gene. The CDR3 contains 15 residues. The CDR3 is CASRRGQATNEKLFF. The DNA for the CDR3 is TGTGCCAGCAGGCGTGGACAGGCAACTAATGAAAAACTGTTTTTT. Together with reference TRBV2 and TRBJ1-4, the CDR3 gives the full variable domain: EPEVTQTPSHQVTQMGQEVILRCVPISNHLYFYWYRQILGQKVEFLVSFYNNEISEKSEIFDDQFSVERPDGSNFTLKIRSTKLEDSAMYFCASRRGQATNEKLFFGSGTQLSVL.

There are many counts of this clone. The chain carries TRBV11-3 and TRBJ1-2; possibly TRBD1 for D (5 bases). V lost 5 bases to trimming and J lost 2 bases, with 6 bases between them. The CDR3 contains 12 residues. The germline gives CDR1 SGHNT, CDR2 YENEEA. In DNA form, the CDR3 reads TGTGCCAGCAGCAGGGGAAACTATGGCTACACCTTC. This sequence encodes CASSRGNYGYTF.

Ten or more counts support this clone. The chain has TRBV7-8 and TRBJ2-2, with D possibly TRBD1 on 5 matching bases. This CDR3 is 16 amino acids long. Germline V lookup: CDR1 SGHVS, CDR2 FQNEAQ. V lost 5 bases to trimming and J lost 1 base, with 14 bases between them. This chain's CDR3 is CASSQLGARNTGELFF. CDR3 DNA: TGTGCCAGCAGCCAACTTGGGGCGAGGAACACCGGGGAGCTGTTTTTT.

There are many counts of this clone. The V gene is TRBV11-2, the J gene TRBJ1-6; a possible D gene is TRBD1 (5 bases). Per germline, CDR1 SGHAT and CDR2 FQNNGV. The V end was cut by 3 bases, the J end by 4 bases, with 13 bases between. This CDR3 contains 16 residues. CDR3 residues: CASSFGWAGYNSPLHF. The CDR3 DNA reads TGTGCCAGCAGCTTCGGGTGGGCAGGGTATAATTCACCCCTCCACTTT.

This clone was seen repeatedly, ten times or more. The rearrangement joins TRBV4-2 to TRBJ2-7, with 9 bases matching TRBD1. V was pared by 1 base and J by 3 bases, with 4 bases of the junction left unmatched. This CDR3 spans 15 amino acids. CDR1 and CDR2 (germline): LGHNA, YNFKEQ. DNA of the CDR3: TGTGCCAGCAGCCAAGTTACGGGACAGGGCTACGAGCAGTACTTC. Translating gives CASSQVTGQGYEQYF.

The chain couples TRBV28 to TRBJ2-3, with D perhaps TRBD2 (5 bases). Germline V lookup: CDR1 MDHEN, CDR2 SYDVKM. V was cut by 1 base and J by 6 bases, with 8 bases left in between. The CDR3 covers 13 residues. The CDR3 nucleotides are TGTGCCAGCAGTTTATCTTCGGGGGATACGCAGTATTTT. Its translation is CASSLSSGDTQYF.

Many counts were recorded for this clone. The chain joins TRBV30 to TRBJ2-2; D may be TRBD1 (5 bases). CDR3 length: 15 amino acids. CDR1 and CDR2 (germline): GTSNPN, SVGIG (reference sequence). The V gene lost 2 bases and the J gene lost 3 bases, with 13 bases spanning the gap. This chain's CDR3 is CAWSFQARDTGELFF. The CDR3 DNA sequence: TGTGCCTGGAGTTTCCAAGCCAGGGACACCGGGGAGCTGTTTTTT.

Many counts were recorded for this clone. The chain joins TRBV14 to TRBJ2-7; D is ambiguous. Trimming stripped 6 bases from V and 0 bases from J, with 12 bases between. Germline CDR1 SGHDN, CDR2 FVKESK. The length of the CDR3 is 14 residues. Written as DNA, the CDR3 is TGTGCCAGCAGTCGTGGATACAACTCCTACGAGCAGTACTTC. It yields the protein CASSRGYNSYEQYF.

Worth noting for this clone: One end of the junction varies from germline; a read error may be responsible. This chain uses TRBV7-8 with TRBJ2-1, with 14 bases identical to TRBD2. There are 17 residues in the CDR3. The V gene's germline CDR1 is SGHVS and CDR2 FQNEAQ. DNA of the CDR3: TGTGCCAGCAGCTTGTCAACCGGGACTAGCGGGAGATGTGAGCATTTCTTC. It translates to CASSLSTGTSGRCEHFF.

In this sample, this clone turned up many times. The chain combines TRBV5-1 with TRBJ2-1; TRBD2 matches 9 bases. With 0 bases clipped from V and 7 bases from J, the junction kept 5 bases outside the gene matches. This CDR3 region has 15 residues. CDR1 is SGHRS, CDR2 YFSETQ, per germline. The CDR3 loop reads CASSLVAGGLNEQFF. CDR3 nucleotides: TGCGCCAGCAGCTTGGTGGCGGGGGGGCTTAATGAGCAGTTCTTC.

This clone is medium-sized by share. The rearrangement joins TRBV30 to TRBJ2-7; TRBD2 agrees at 12 bases. The junction had 8 bases not matched to a gene; V was cut back by 2 bases and J by 6 bases. The CDR3 has 15 residues. Germline lookup yields CDR1 GTSNPN and CDR2 SVGIG (reference sequence). The CDR3 bases are TGTGCCTGGAGTTATGGACTAGCGGGATCGGTCGAGCAGTACTTC. It codes for CAWSYGLAGSVEQYF.

By proportion, this clone is medium-sized. The chain carries TRBV6-2 or TRBV6-3 and TRBJ1-1; the D is unclear. Germline-derived CDR1 and CDR2 are MNHEY and SVGEGT. The CDR3 spans 15 residues. Trimming left V 1 base short and J 4 bases short, with 13 bases between. The CDR3 here is CASSYLGWSFTEAFF. In DNA, the CDR3 is TGTGCCAGCAGTTACTTGGGGTGGAGCTTCACTGAAGCTTTCTTT.

The V call is TRBV18, the J call TRBJ2-7, with D perhaps matching TRBD1 (5 bases). The germline V gene has CDR1 KGHSH and CDR2 LQKENI. Trimming removed 0 bases from V and 0 bases from J, with 9 bases in between. CDR3 length: 15 amino acids. The CDR3 spells CASSPPRASSYEQYF. CDR3 nucleotides: TGTGCCAGCTCACCACCCAGGGCGAGCTCCTACGAGCAGTACTTC.

This clone was counted many times. The rearrangement joins TRBV18 to TRBJ1-6; D is possibly TRBD1 (5 bases). This CDR3 is built from 15 residues. Between the trimmed V and J ends, which lost 3 bases and 7 bases, there was a span of 13 bases. Germline lookup yields CDR1 KGHSH and CDR2 LQKENI. CDR3 residues: CASSPTAFSNSPLHF. CDR3 nucleotides: TGTGCCAGCTCACCGACAGCCTTTTCCAATTCACCCCTCCACTTT. The complete variable domain, with remaining parts taken from reference TRBV18 and TRBJ1-6, reads NAGVMQNPRHLVRRRGQEARLRCSPMKGHSHVYWYRQLPEEGLKFMVYLQKENIIDESGMPKERFSAEFPKEGPSILRIQQVVRGDSAAYFCASSPTAFSNSPLHFGNGTRLTVT.

There are a few counts of this clone. The chain couples TRBV2 to TRBJ2-1; no clear D gene. V was trimmed by 9 bases and J by 4 bases, leaving 16 bases between them. Germline assignment: CDR1 SNHLY and CDR2 FYNNEI. The CDR3 runs to 14 residues. This CDR3 reads CARESLVGYNEQFF. CDR3 bases: TGTGCCAGGGAGTCTTTAGTGGGGTACAATGAGCAGTTCTTC.

This clone was seen once. This may be a read error: a much more frequent sequence differs by one nucleotide. This sample also contains other DNA sequences that code for the same CDR3. V and J are TRBV11-1 and TRBJ2-3; TRBD2 aligns across 9 bases. The CDR3 contains 17 residues. CDR1 SGHAT and CDR2 FQDESV come from the germline V gene (reference sequence). The CDR3 protein is CASSYHAGGSVTDTQYF. CDR3 nucleotide sequence: TGTGCCAGCAGCTATCACGCGGGAGGGTCCGTCACAGATACTCAGTATTTT.

The sample holds many counts of this clone. The J gene is TRBJ1-1, the V gene TRBV30; TRBD1 aligns across 9 bases. Germline loops: CDR1 GTSNPN, CDR2 SVGIG (reference sequence). V was pared by 1 base and J by 5 bases, with 2 bases of the junction left unmatched. This CDR3 is 13 amino acids long. The CDR3 spells CAWSGTGVTEAFF. CDR3 sequence (DNA): TGTGCCTGGAGTGGGACAGGGGTTACTGAAGCTTTCTTT.

Turning to this clone: The junction differs from germline at one of its ends, possibly a read error. The J gene is TRBJ1-4, the V gene TRBV3-1; unclear D gene. The V gene's germline CDR1 is LGHDT and CDR2 YNNKEL (reference sequence). The CDR3 is 12 residues long. This CDR3 reads CTSIQVEEKLFF. The CDR3 DNA follows: TGTACCAGCATCCAAGTAGAAGAAAAACTGTTTTTT.

This clone was picked up many times. This chain joins TRBV7-2 and TRBJ1-5; TRBD1 might be the D (6 bases). CDR1 and CDR2 from the germline V gene are SGHTA and FQGNSA. The CDR3 consists of 17 residues. V lost 3 bases and J lost 3, with 18 bases in between. The CDR3 bases are TGTGCCAGCAGCTTCGCCGGGGGCACCCGCCCCAATCAGCCCCAGCATTTT. Encoded protein: CASSFAGGTRPNQPQHF. The complete variable domain, with remaining parts taken from reference TRBV7-2 and TRBJ1-5, reads GAGVSQSPSNKVTEKGKDVELRCDPISGHTALYWYRQSLGQGLEFLIYFQGNSAPDKSGLPSDRFSAERTGGSVSTLTIQRTQQEDSAVYLCASSFAGGTRPNQPQHFGDGTRLSIL.

This clone was detected many times. The rearrangement joins TRBV10-2 to TRBJ1-5; TRBD1 matches 9 bases. V was clipped by 6 bases and J by 3 bases; unmatched bases: 3. The CDR3 runs to 14 residues. Germline assignment: CDR1 WSHSY and CDR2 SAAADI. This chain's CDR3 is CASRGQGYNQPQHF. The CDR3 bases are TGCGCCAGCAGGGGACAGGGCTACAATCAGCCCCAGCATTTT.

This chain connects TRBV28 to TRBJ1-5; unclear D gene. The CDR3 contains 12 residues. V lost 6 bases and J 8 bases, leaving 11 bases between the germline ends. The germline V gene has CDR1 MDHEN and CDR2 SYDVKM. CDR3 amino acids: CASSLGGEPQHF. DNA of the CDR3: TGTGCCAGCAGCTTAGGTGGTGAGCCCCAGCATTTT.

The sample holds many counts of this clone. A read error may explain this, as a much larger clone is one base away. The chain has TRBV12-5 and TRBJ1-1, with D perhaps TRBD1 (5 bases). The length of the CDR3 is 15 residues. Germline V gene sequence: CDR1 LGHNT, CDR2 FRNRAP. CDR3 protein: CASALDSAANTEASF. CDR3 in DNA: TGTGCTAGTGCCCTCGACAGCGCCGCGAACACTGAAGCTTCCTTT.

This clone was recorded many times. CDR3 sequence: CASSQGPREEKLFF. In DNA form, the CDR3 reads TGCGCCAGCAGCCAAGGGCCCCGAGAGGAAAAACTGTTTTTT. The chain combines TRBV4-1 with TRBJ1-4; D unclear. There are 14 residues in the CDR3. CDR1 is MGHRA, CDR2 YSYEKL, per germline. V was trimmed by 1 base and J by 8 bases, leaving 11 bases between them.